The next 17 T cell receptor beta chains were all read from a single sample in a study of monozygotic twins with inflammatory bowel disease. TCRdb re-called the 5' RACE reads; every CDR3 protein appears as one record, without DNA. The listing records 400,000 or so distinct CDR3 sequences. Sample: blood. The receptors originated from a human donor with ulcerative colitis or Crohn's disease, or a healthy co-twin of an affected twin (not recorded which).

The chain carries TRBV2 and TRBJ2-7; the D call from TCRdb, TRBD1, cannot be confirmed without DNA. There are 15 residues in the CDR3. CDR1 is SNHLY and CDR2 is FYNNEI in the germline V gene. Here the CDR3 reads CASSNRDRGFYEQYF.

The chain couples TRBV18 to TRBJ1-2. Germline V gene lookup returns CDR1 KGHSH and CDR2 LQKENI. This CDR3 has 13 residues. CDR3 sequence: CASSPPANYGYTF. The complete variable domain, with remaining parts taken from reference TRBV18 and TRBJ1-2, reads NAGVMQNPRHLVRRRGQEARLRCSPMKGHSHVYWYRQLPEEGLKFMVYLQKENIIDESGMPKERFSAEFPKEGPSILRIQQVVRGDSAAYFCASSPPANYGYTFGSGTRLTVV.

The rearrangement joins TRBV20-1 to TRBJ1-6; TCRdb's D call, TRBD1, is unchecked because there is no DNA. CDR3 length: 15 amino acids. The V gene's germline CDR1 is DFQATT and CDR2 SNEGSKA (reference sequence). The CDR3 sequence is CSARPGTEIGSPLHF.

The V call is TRBV18, the J call TRBJ2-3. The CDR3 sequence is 15 residues long. Germline values: CDR1 KGHSH, CDR2 LQKENI. The CDR3 protein is CASSPISSSTDTQYF.

J is TRBJ2-2 and V is TRBV12-3 or TRBV12-4; TCRdb proposes TRBD1, but this gene call is untestable without DNA. This CDR3 has 15 residues. CDR3 sequence: CASSRTGEFPGELFF.

The chain is built from TRBV4-2 and TRBJ1-2. Germline V gene data show CDR1 as LGHNA and CDR2 as YNFKEQ. This CDR3 contains 15 residues. The CDR3 loop reads CASSQPRKAEDGYTF.

The V gene is TRBV12-3 or TRBV12-4, the J gene TRBJ1-1. The CDR3 runs 15 residues. CDR3 sequence reads: CASSLIPSFNTEAFF.

This rearrangement joins TRBV6-1 to TRBJ2-2; TCRdb picks TRBD2, but there is no DNA to check that call. The germline V gene has CDR1 MNHNS and CDR2 SASEGT. This CDR3 is built from 16 residues. Here the CDR3 reads CASSDLAGGNTGELFF.

The rearrangement joins TRBV7-2 to TRBJ2-7; as DNA is missing, the TRBD1 call by TCRdb cannot be tested. Germline values: CDR1 SGHTA, CDR2 FQGNSA. The CDR3 contains 14 residues. The CDR3 protein is CASSRGHGGDEQYF.

The chain has TRBV7-9 and TRBJ1-1. The CDR3 contains 15 residues. The V gene's germline CDR1 is SEHNR and CDR2 FQNEAQ (reference sequence). CDR3: CASSLKPPMNTEAFF.

The rearrangement links TRBV11-2 to TRBJ2-7; TCRdb's assignment of TRBD1 cannot be checked, as there is no DNA. CDR1 is SGHAT and CDR2 is FQNNGV in the germline V gene. This CDR3 has 16 amino acids. The CDR3 spells CASSLYRDRGMDEQYF.

V gene TRBV4-1 combines with J gene TRBJ1-1; with no DNA, the TCRdb D assignment of TRBD1 cannot be verified. The CDR3 has 15 residues. The germline V gene encodes CDR1 MGHRA and CDR2 YSYEKL. The CDR3 loop is CASSQRGREENDAFF.

CDR3 loop: CSASGGASGSYEQYF. The chain carries TRBV20-1 and TRBJ2-7; the D call of TRBD2 rests on TCRdb alone, since no DNA is present to check it. The germline V gene encodes CDR1 DFQATT and CDR2 SNEGSKA (reference sequence). The CDR3 has 15 amino acids.

CDR3 in amino acids: CSATPGRYEQYF. The rearrangement uses TRBV20-1 and TRBJ2-7; without DNA, the TCRdb call of TRBD1 cannot be checked. There are 12 residues in the CDR3. Germline V gives CDR1 DFQATT, CDR2 SNEGSKA (reference sequence).

The chain carries TRBV9 and TRBJ2-2. Looked up from germline, CDR1 is SGDLS and CDR2 is YYNGEE. CDR3 size: 13 residues. CDR3 protein: CASSVAAAGELFF.

The chain links TRBV29-1 to TRBJ2-2; TCRdb indicates TRBD2, and absent DNA this call remains unverified. Germline V gene lookup returns CDR1 SQVTM and CDR2 ANQGSEA. The CDR3 spans 13 residues. CDR3 sequence: CSVRGRGAGELFF.

The gene calls are TRBV4-1 and TRBJ2-1; the D gene TCRdb calls, TRBD1, cannot be checked with no DNA. The CDR3 is made up of 17 amino acids. Germline V gives CDR1 MGHRA, CDR2 YSYEKL. The CDR3 is CASSHPRTESSYNEQFF.